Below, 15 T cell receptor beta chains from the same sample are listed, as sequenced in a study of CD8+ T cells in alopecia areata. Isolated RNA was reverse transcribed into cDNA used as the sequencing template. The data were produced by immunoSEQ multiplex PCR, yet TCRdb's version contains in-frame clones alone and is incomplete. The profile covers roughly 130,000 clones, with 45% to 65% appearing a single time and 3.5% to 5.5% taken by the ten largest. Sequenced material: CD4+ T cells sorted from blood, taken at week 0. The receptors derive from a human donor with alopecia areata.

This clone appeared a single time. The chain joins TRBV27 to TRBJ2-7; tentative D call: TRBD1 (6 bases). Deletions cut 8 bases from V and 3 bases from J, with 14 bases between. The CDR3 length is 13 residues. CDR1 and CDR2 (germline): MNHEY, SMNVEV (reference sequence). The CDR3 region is CASRDTSGYEQYF. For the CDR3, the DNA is TGTGCCAGCCGGGACACCTCGGGCTACGAGCAGTACTTC.

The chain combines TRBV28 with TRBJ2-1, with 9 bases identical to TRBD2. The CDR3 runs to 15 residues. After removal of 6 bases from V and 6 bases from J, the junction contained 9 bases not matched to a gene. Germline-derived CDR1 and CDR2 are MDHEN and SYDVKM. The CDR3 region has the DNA TGTGCCAGCAGCCGTCCCCTAGCGGGACTCAATGAGCAGTTCTTC. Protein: CASSRPLAGLNEQFF.

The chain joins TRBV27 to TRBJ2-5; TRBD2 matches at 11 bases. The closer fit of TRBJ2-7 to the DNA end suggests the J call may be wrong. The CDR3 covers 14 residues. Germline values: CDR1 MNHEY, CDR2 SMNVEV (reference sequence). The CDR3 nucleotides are TGTGCCAGCAGTTCTAGCGGGGGGTCCTACGAGCAGTACTTC. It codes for CASSSSGGSYEQYF.

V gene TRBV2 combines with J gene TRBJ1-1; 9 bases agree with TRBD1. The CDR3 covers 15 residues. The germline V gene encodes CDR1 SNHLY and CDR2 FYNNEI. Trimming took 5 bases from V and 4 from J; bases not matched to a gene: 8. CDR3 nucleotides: TGTGCCAGCAGTACACAGGGGGCAGTAGGCACTGAAGCTTTCTTT. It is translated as CASSTQGAVGTEAFF.

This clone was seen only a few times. Here the CDR3 reads CASSQGLAVDIQYF. CDR3 sequence (DNA): TGCGCCAGCAGCCAAGGACTAGCGGTGGACATTCAGTACTTC. This chain links TRBV4-3 with TRBJ2-4; 9 bases are shared with TRBD2. J was trimmed by 8 bases and V by 1 base; bases with no gene match: 3. The CDR3 loop spans 14 amino acids. CDR1 LGHNA and CDR2 YSLEER come from the germline V gene.

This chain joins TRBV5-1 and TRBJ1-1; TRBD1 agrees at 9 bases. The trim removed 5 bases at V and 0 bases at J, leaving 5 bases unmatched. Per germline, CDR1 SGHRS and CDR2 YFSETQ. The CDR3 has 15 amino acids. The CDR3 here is CASSRTGDMNTEAFF. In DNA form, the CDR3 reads TGCGCCAGCAGTCGGACAGGGGACATGAACACTGAAGCTTTCTTT.

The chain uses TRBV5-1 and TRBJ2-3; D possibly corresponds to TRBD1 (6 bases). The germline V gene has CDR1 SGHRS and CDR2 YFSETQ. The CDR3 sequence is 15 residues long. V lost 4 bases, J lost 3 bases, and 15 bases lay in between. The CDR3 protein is CASSLGQSLTDTQYF. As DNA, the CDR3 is TGCGCCAGCAGCCTTGGACAGTCCCTTACAGATACGCAGTATTTT.

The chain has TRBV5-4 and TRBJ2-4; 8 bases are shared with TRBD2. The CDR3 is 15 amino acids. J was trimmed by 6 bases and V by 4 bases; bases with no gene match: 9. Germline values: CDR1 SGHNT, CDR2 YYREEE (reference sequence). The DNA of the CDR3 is TGTGCCAGCAGCCCGACAGCGGGGGAAGGAAACATTCAGTACTTC. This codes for CASSPTAGEGNIQYF.

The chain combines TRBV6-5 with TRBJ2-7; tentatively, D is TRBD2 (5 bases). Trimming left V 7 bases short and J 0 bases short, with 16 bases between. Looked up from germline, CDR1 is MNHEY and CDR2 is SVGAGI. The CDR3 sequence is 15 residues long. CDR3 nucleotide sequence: TGTGCCAGCAAGTCTACTCTTGGGAGCTCCTACGAGCAGTACTTC. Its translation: CASKSTLGSSYEQYF.

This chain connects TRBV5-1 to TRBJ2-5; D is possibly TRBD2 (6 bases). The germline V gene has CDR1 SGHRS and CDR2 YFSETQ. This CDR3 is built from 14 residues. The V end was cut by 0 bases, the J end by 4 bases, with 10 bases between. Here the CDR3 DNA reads TGCGCCAGCAGCTTGGGGGGAGGTGGAGAGACCCAGTACTTC. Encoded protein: CASSLGGGGETQYF.

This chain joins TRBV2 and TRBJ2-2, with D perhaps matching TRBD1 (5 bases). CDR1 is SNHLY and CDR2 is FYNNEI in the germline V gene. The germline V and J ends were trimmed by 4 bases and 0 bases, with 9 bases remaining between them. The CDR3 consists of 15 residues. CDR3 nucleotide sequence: TGTGCCAGCAGTGTTGACAGAACGAACACCGGGGAGCTGTTTTTT. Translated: CASSVDRTNTGELFF.

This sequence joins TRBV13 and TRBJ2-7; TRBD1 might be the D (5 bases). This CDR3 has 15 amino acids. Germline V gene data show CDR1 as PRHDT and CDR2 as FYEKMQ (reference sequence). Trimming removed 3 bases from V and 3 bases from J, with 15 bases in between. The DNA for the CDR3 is TGTGCCAGCAGCTTTGACAGCTATTTTGTCTACGAGCAGTACTTC. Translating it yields CASSFDSYFVYEQYF.

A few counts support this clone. CDR3 sequence (DNA): TGTGCCAGCAGGGACGGACTAGCGGGGGGGCATGAGCAGTTCTTC. The encoded protein is CASRDGLAGGHEQFF. The chain joins TRBV7-2 to TRBJ2-1; 15 positions match TRBD2. Germline V gene sequence: CDR1 SGHTA, CDR2 FQGNSA. J was trimmed by 8 bases and V by 6 bases; bases with no gene match: 5. The length of the CDR3 is 15 residues.

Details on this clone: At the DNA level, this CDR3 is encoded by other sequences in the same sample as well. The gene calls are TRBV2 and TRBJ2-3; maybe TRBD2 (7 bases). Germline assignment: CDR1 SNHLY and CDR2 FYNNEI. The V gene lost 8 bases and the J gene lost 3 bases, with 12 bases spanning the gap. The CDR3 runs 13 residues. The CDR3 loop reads CASSEGGTDTQYF. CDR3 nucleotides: TGTGCCAGCTCTGAGGGGGGGACAGATACGCAGTATTTT.

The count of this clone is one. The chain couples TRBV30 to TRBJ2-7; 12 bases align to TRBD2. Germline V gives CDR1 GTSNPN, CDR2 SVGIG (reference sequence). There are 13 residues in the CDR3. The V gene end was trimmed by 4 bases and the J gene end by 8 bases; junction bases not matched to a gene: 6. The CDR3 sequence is CAWILAGGGKQYF. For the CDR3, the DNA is TGTGCCTGGATCCTAGCGGGAGGGGGAAAGCAGTACTTC.